The T cell receptor (beta chain) described here comes from a study of CD8+CD57+ T cells in acquired aplastic anemia. TCR beta VDJ and CDR3 profiles were obtained from a genomic DNA template. TCRdb reprocessed the reads via MiXCR and lists one record per CDR3 protein. The sample records 65,000 or so distinct CDR3 sequences, less than 65% being singletons. Whole-study findings and limits: A set of about 28 CD8+ CDR3 sequences was shared between patients and controls, and these sequences appeared highly expressed in patients.

Concerning this clonotype: Its antigen remains unidentified.

Material: sorted CD4+, CD8+, or CD8+CD57+ T cells (not recorded which) from PBMCs. This clonotype originated in a human donor in good health, serving as a control.

CDR3 sequence (DNA): TGTGCCAGCAGCACCACGAGGACTAGCGGGAGGAAGACTAGGGGGCAGTACTTC. Translating gives CASSTTRTSGRKTRGQYF. The chain employs TRBV11-1 and TRBJ2-7, with 14 bases lining up with TRBD2. V dropped 5 bases and J dropped 9; count of bases not matched to a gene: 18. This CDR3 is 18 amino acids long. Germline V gene sequence: CDR1 SGHAT, CDR2 FQDESV (reference sequence).